The entry below describes one T cell receptor beta chain. The data were produced by immunoSEQ multiplex PCR, yet TCRdb's version contains in-frame clones alone and is incomplete. This sample carries some 120,000 clones, around 91% of them seen once, and the ten largest clones take less than 30%. The data stem from a study of blood T cell repertoires in COVID-19. The TCR was taken from a man between 70 and 80 years old with active or convalescent COVID-19. The sample was peripheral blood.

CDR3 residues: CSVAGQGDYTF. The CDR3 DNA reads as TGCAGCGTCGCGGGACAGGGCGACTACACCTTC. This chain joins TRBV29-1 and TRBJ1-2, with 9 bases lining up with TRBD1. With V trimmed by 6 bases and J by 10 bases, 6 bases remained unmatched. CDR3 length: 11 residues. CDR1 is SQVTM, CDR2 ANQGSEA, per germline.